The present T cell receptor beta chain was sequenced within a study of blood T cells in healthy people across ages. A second roughly 6 to 11 cycle PCR used barcoded and J-beta primers. Every molecule of cDNA carried a tag from a template-switch adaptor with 12 random nucleotides. TCRdb re-analysed the 5' RACE reads in MiXCR, keeping a single row per CDR3 protein. This table holds 950,000 to 1,200,000 distinct CDR3 sequences, more than 30% found once. This clonotype has only a few counts. The CDR3 has 12 amino acids. Trimming cost V 1 base and J 8 bases, with 8 bases left between them. The chain carries TRBV12-3 or TRBV12-4 and TRBJ1-2; D is undetermined. The sequence was obtained from a man aged 18-30 years in good health. The specimen sequenced was blood. CDR3 coding DNA: TGTGCCAGCAGTTTAGTTTCTGTGGGCTACACCTTC. Amino acids: CASSLVSVGYTF.